The 15 T cell receptor beta chains in this list originate from one sample, sequenced in a study of T cell responses to AZD1222 COVID-19 vaccine. Some clones are missing from TCRdb's copy, which holds only in-frame ones; the method was immunoSEQ multiplex PCR. The table shows 93,000 or so clones, with roughly 87% occurring only once. Sample: peripheral blood, taken on day 0 of AZD1222 vaccination. All receptors come from an adult in good health.

This clone was seen only a few times. Other DNA variants within this sample encode the same CDR3. This chain uses TRBV7-9 with TRBJ1-1; the match to TRBD1 covers 8 bases. The V gene end was trimmed by 8 bases and the J gene end by 4 bases; junction bases not matched to a gene: 6. CDR1 SEHNR and CDR2 FQNEAQ come from the germline V gene (reference sequence). This CDR3 region has 13 residues. CDR3 sequence reads: CASRRQGATEAFF. CDR3 nucleotide sequence: TGTGCCAGCCGAAGGCAGGGGGCCACTGAAGCTTTCTTT.

The V call is TRBV3-1 (or the pseudogene TRBV3-2), the J call TRBJ1-2; D may be TRBD1 (5 bases). Germline assignment: CDR1 LGHDT and CDR2 YNNKEL (reference sequence). This CDR3 contains 13 residues. V gave up 4 bases and J gave up 2 bases, with 8 bases separating them. CDR3 nucleotide sequence: TGTGCCAGCAGCCGTCGGGGCAACTATGGCTACACCTTC. This codes for CASSRRGNYGYTF.

The genes are TRBV10-3 and TRBJ1-2; 7 bases agree with TRBD1. The CDR3 is made up of 12 amino acids. J lost 4 bases, V lost 7 bases, and 3 bases had no gene match. Germline assignment: CDR1 ENHRY and CDR2 SYGVKD. The CDR3, as DNA: TGTGCCATCACCGCAGGGGGCTATGGCTACACCTTC. Its translation is CAITAGGYGYTF.

The rearrangement links TRBV6-5 to TRBJ2-3; weak D call: TRBD1 (6 bases). Germline CDR1 MNHEY, CDR2 SVGAGI. The CDR3 spans 16 residues. Between the trimmed V and J ends, which lost 2 bases and 2 bases, there was a span of 14 bases. CDR3 DNA: TGTGCCAGCAGTTACCGTCCGACAGGCAACACAGATACGCAGTATTTT. Protein: CASSYRPTGNTDTQYF.

V gene TRBV28 combines with J gene TRBJ1-2; 9 nucleotides line up with TRBD1. J gave up 4 bases and V 6 bases, and 3 bases lay outside the gene matches. Germline CDR1 and CDR2: MDHEN and SYDVKM. There are 13 residues in the CDR3. CDR3 residues: CASSWTGVYGYTF. CDR3 bases: TGTGCCAGCAGCTGGACAGGGGTCTATGGCTACACCTTC.

CDR3: CAISGEGGQGGVAFF. CDR3 nucleotide sequence: TGTGCCATCAGCGGCGAGGGGGGACAGGGTGGTGTGGCTTTCTTT. V and J are TRBV10-3 and TRBJ1-1, with 9 bases matching TRBD1. Germline values: CDR1 ENHRY, CDR2 SYGVKD. This CDR3 spans 15 amino acids. V was pared by 6 bases and J by 11 bases, with 16 bases of the junction left unmatched.

Here the CDR3 DNA reads TGTGCCAGCAGTCCCGGGACTAGCGGGGGAGAGACCCAGTACTTC. This codes for CASSPGTSGGETQYF. The gene calls are TRBV6-4 and TRBJ2-5; 14 bases map to TRBD2. Germline CDR1 MRHNA, CDR2 SNTAGT. Trimming at V came to 5 bases and at J to 4 bases, leaving 3 bases not matched to a gene. The CDR3 is 15 amino acids.

The chain combines TRBV30 with TRBJ1-2; no definite D call. CDR1 is GTSNPN and CDR2 is SVGIG in the germline V gene (reference sequence). The V gene lost 5 bases and the J gene lost 2 bases, with 12 bases spanning the gap. CDR3 length: 13 amino acids. The CDR3 nucleotides read TGTGCCTGGCAACCCGACACAAACTATGGCTACACCTTC. This sequence encodes CAWQPDTNYGYTF. The full variable domain, with the rest looked up from reference TRBV30 and TRBJ1-2, is SQTIHQWPATLVQPVGSPLSLECTVEGTSNPNLYWYRQAAGRGLQLLFYSVGIGQISSEVPQNLSASRPQDRQFILSSKKLLLSDSGFYLCAWQPDTNYGYTFGSGTRLTVV.

CDR3 coding DNA: TGTGCCTGGAGTGCAGGACAGAGCAATCAGCCCCAGCATTTT. Its protein is CAWSAGQSNQPQHF. The chain is built from TRBV30 and TRBJ1-5, with D maybe TRBD1 (6 bases). V was clipped by 1 base and J by 1 base, with 8 bases between them. CDR1 and CDR2 from the germline V gene are GTSNPN and SVGIG (reference sequence). The CDR3 is made up of 14 amino acids.

V and J are TRBV5-6 and TRBJ2-7; 7 bases are shared with TRBD2. V was clipped by 0 bases and J by 4 bases; unmatched bases: 7. The CDR3 spans 15 residues. The germline gives CDR1 SGHDT, CDR2 YYEEEE. CDR3 DNA: TGTGCCAGCAGCTTGGCCTCGGCGGGGGTATACGAGCAGTACTTC. Translated, it gives CASSLASAGVYEQYF.

The gene calls are TRBV19 and TRBJ1-2, with D hard to call. The CDR3 runs 13 residues. V was cut by 0 bases and J by 8 bases, with 10 bases left in between. Germline V gene sequence: CDR1 LNHDA, CDR2 SQIVND (reference sequence). In nucleotides, the CDR3 is TGTGCCAGTAGTATAGATCGACGGTGGGGCTACACCTTC. Amino acids: CASSIDRRWGYTF.

This clone was observed once. The chain uses TRBV10-3 and TRBJ2-3; 11 bases match TRBD2. Per the germline V gene, CDR1 is ENHRY and CDR2 is SYGVKD. CDR3 length: 15 amino acids. Trimming at V came to 3 bases and at J to 5 bases, leaving 4 bases not matched to a gene. The CDR3 DNA is TGTGCCATCAGTGATAGCGGGGGGGCCAAAGATACGCAGTATTTT. Encoded protein: CAISDSGGAKDTQYF.

This clone was observed once. This sequence joins TRBV7-6 and TRBJ2-3; TRBD1 matches at 9 bases. Unmatched junction bases numbered 3, after V lost 2 bases and J lost 3 bases. Germline CDR1 SGHVS, CDR2 FNYEAQ. This CDR3 contains 15 residues. The CDR3 here is CASSLTGGATDTQYF. For the CDR3, the DNA is TGTGCCAGCAGCTTAACAGGGGGCGCAACAGATACGCAGTATTTT.

This sequence joins TRBV28 and TRBJ1-1; D remains unclear. Germline V lookup: CDR1 MDHEN, CDR2 SYDVKM. With 2 bases removed from V and 5 bases from J, the gap between germline ends came to 6 bases. CDR3 length: 12 amino acids. The CDR3 loop is CASSLKGTEAFF. The DNA for the CDR3 is TGTGCCAGCAGTTTAAAGGGAACTGAAGCTTTCTTT.

This clone is a singleton in its sample. The chain recombines TRBV2 with TRBJ1-4; TRBD1 is a possible D gene (6 bases). Trimming pared 4 bases from V and 3 bases from J, leaving 9 bases between. The CDR3 extends over 14 amino acids. Germline V lookup: CDR1 SNHLY, CDR2 FYNNEI. CDR3 region: CASSAGVANEKLFF. The CDR3 nucleotides are TGTGCCAGCAGTGCAGGGGTAGCTAATGAAAAACTGTTTTTT.